This entry lists 24 T cell receptor beta chains sequenced from one sample in a study of tumor-infiltrating lymphocytes in localized non-small cell lung cancer (dated by TCRdb to about 2021). The library was prepared using the immunoSEQ multiplex PCR assay. Here the immuneACCESS table is served through TCRdb, limited to in-frame sequences with V and J called. Missing clones are a known gap in these copies; in checked studies unresolved V genes cover under half, and the rest lacks a known reason. Within this sample are approximately 3,200 clones, with approximately 50% of them counted one time only. 10% to 15% of the sample belongs to the ten largest clones. Sequenced material: uninvolved lung tissue not adjacent to the tumor. These receptors were obtained from a human donor with non-small cell lung cancer.

The genes are TRBV6-5 and TRBJ1-3; TRBD1 is a possible D gene (6 bases). The CDR3 runs to 15 residues. V was trimmed by 5 bases and J by 0 bases, leaving 11 bases between them. CDR1 is MNHEY and CDR2 is SVGAGI in the germline V gene. The CDR3 reads CASSRTAPSGNTIYF. CDR3 coding DNA: TGTGCCAGCAGTCGGACAGCCCCCTCTGGAAACACCATATATTTT.

The chain uses TRBV7-2 and TRBJ1-1; 7 bases fit TRBD1. The length of the CDR3 is 13 residues. Trimming removed 8 bases from V and 5 bases from J; junction bases left unmatched: 8. Germline assignment: CDR1 SGHTA and CDR2 FQGNSA. The CDR3 loop is CASEGGRGTEAFF. CDR3 DNA sequence: TGTGCCAGCGAAGGGGGCAGGGGGACTGAAGCTTTCTTT.

This clone has just one count. This chain links TRBV6-1 with TRBJ1-5; D is undetermined. This CDR3 has 14 residues. With 6 bases removed from V and 3 bases from J, the gap between germline ends came to 12 bases. Germline V lookup: CDR1 MNHNS, CDR2 SASEGT. The CDR3 DNA reads TGTGCCAGCAGCGTTATGGGTTACAATCAGCCCCAGCATTTT. Translated, it gives CASSVMGYNQPQHF.

This chain links TRBV19 with TRBJ1-5; possible D gene TRBD1, 5 bases. The CDR3 loop spans 15 amino acids. Germline CDR1 and CDR2: LNHDA and SQIVND (reference sequence). V was pared by 3 bases and J by 7 bases, with 16 bases between. The CDR3 nucleotides read TGTGCCAGTAGTATTGGGGGGACGGTCAACCAGCCCCAGCATTTT. Translating it yields CASSIGGTVNQPQHF.

The rearrangement links TRBV14 to TRBJ1-2; 8 nucleotides agree with TRBD1. Germline-derived CDR1 and CDR2 are SGHDN and FVKESK. Trimming removed 1 base from V and 4 bases from J; junction bases left unmatched: 2. CDR3 length: 14 amino acids. DNA for the CDR3: TGTGCCAGCAGCCAAGTGGACAGGGCCTATGGCTACACCTTC. It translates to CASSQVDRAYGYTF.

This rearrangement joins TRBV29-1 to TRBJ2-7, with D maybe TRBD1 (5 bases). Germline loops: CDR1 SQVTM, CDR2 ANQGSEA. The CDR3 has 11 amino acids. The germline V and J ends were trimmed by 7 bases and 5 bases, with 12 bases remaining between them. CDR3 region: CSGMWGHEQYF. The CDR3 DNA sequence: TGCAGCGGAATGTGGGGCCACGAGCAGTACTTC.

The chain carries TRBV7-6 and TRBJ1-1; maybe TRBD1 (5 bases). The CDR3 loop spans 16 amino acids. V lost 4 bases and J lost 1, with 16 bases in between. Germline CDR1 SGHVS, CDR2 FNYEAQ. The CDR3 sequence is CASSYNRDGGNTEAFF. DNA for the CDR3: TGTGCCAGCAGCTACAACCGGGACGGAGGGAACACTGAAGCTTTCTTT.

The chain carries TRBV9 and TRBJ2-1; tentatively, D is TRBD1 (6 bases). CDR1 and CDR2 (germline): SGDLS, YYNGEE. This CDR3 has 15 residues. The V end lost 2 bases, the J end lost 6 bases, and 15 bases lay between the germline ends. In DNA form, the CDR3 reads TGTGCCAGCAGCGTTGGACAGATACGGGGCAATGAGCAGTTCTTC. Its translation is CASSVGQIRGNEQFF. Full variable domain (rest looked up from reference TRBV9 and TRBJ2-1): DSGVTQTPKHLITATGQRVTLRCSPRSGDLSVYWYQQSLDQGLQFLIQYYNGEERAKGNILERFSAQQFPDLHSELNLSSLELGDSALYFCASSVGQIRGNEQFFGPGTRLTVL.

V gene TRBV11-2 combines with J gene TRBJ2-7; the D is unclear. There are 13 residues in the CDR3. V gave up 3 bases and J gave up 5 bases, with 11 bases separating them. Germline CDR1 is SGHAT and CDR2 is FQNNGV. The CDR3 sequence: CASSFVGRDEQYF. The DNA for the CDR3 is TGTGCCAGCAGCTTCGTGGGTAGGGACGAGCAGTACTTC.

This chain links TRBV7-9 with TRBJ1-1; 7 bases are a match to TRBD1. This CDR3 has 15 amino acids. With V trimmed by 1 base and J by 8 bases, 10 bases remained unmatched. CDR1 and CDR2 (germline): SEHNR, FQNEAQ (reference sequence). The chain's CDR3 is CASSLGSGGFTEAFF. The DNA for the CDR3 is TGTGCCAGCAGCTTAGGGTCAGGGGGATTTACGGAAGCTTTCTTT.

The sample holds one count of this clone. The V call is TRBV5-1, the J call TRBJ2-7; 12 bases are a match to TRBD1. The germline V gene has CDR1 SGHRS and CDR2 YFSETQ. The CDR3 contains 18 residues. Unmatched junction bases numbered 14, after V lost 0 bases and J lost 7 bases. The CDR3 sequence: CASSLGRDRGLHPGEQYF. The CDR3 nucleotides read TGCGCCAGCAGCTTGGGTCGGGACAGGGGGCTTCACCCGGGGGAGCAGTACTTC.

The chain recombines TRBV7-8 with TRBJ2-1; D perhaps matches TRBD2 (5 bases). This CDR3 is built from 14 residues. The germline CDR1 and CDR2 sequences are SGHVS and FQNEAQ. V lost 4 bases to trimming and J lost 4 bases, with 11 bases between them. The CDR3 sequence is CASSSPDLYNEQFF. For the CDR3, the DNA is TGTGCCAGCAGCTCACCGGACTTGTACAATGAGCAGTTCTTC.

This rearrangement joins TRBV5-8 to TRBJ1-1; 7 bases are a match to TRBD1. Germline-derived CDR1 and CDR2 are SGHTS and YDEGEE. CDR3 length: 14 amino acids. Trimming took 2 bases from V and 1 from J; bases not matched to a gene: 2. CDR3 in amino acids: CASSFRTGNTEAFF. CDR3 coding DNA: TGTGCCAGCAGCTTCCGGACAGGGAACACTGAAGCTTTCTTT.

CDR3 sequence: CASSIGITGRYEQYF. Here the CDR3 DNA reads TGTGCCAGTAGTATAGGGATTACAGGGAGGTACGAGCAGTACTTC. The J gene is TRBJ2-7, the V gene TRBV19; D may be TRBD1 or TRBD2 (6 bases each). Trimming removed 1 base from V and 4 bases from J, with 14 bases in between. Germline CDR1 is LNHDA and CDR2 is SQIVND (reference sequence). This CDR3 is 15 amino acids long.

This clone was detected only once. The J gene is TRBJ1-2, the V gene TRBV29-1; no clear D. Germline V gene data show CDR1 as SQVTM and CDR2 as ANQGSEA. This CDR3 contains 13 residues. Trimming stripped 5 bases from V and 2 bases from J, with 12 bases between. This chain's CDR3 is CSVSLAANYGYTF. The CDR3 region has the DNA TGCAGCGTTTCCCTGGCAGCCAACTATGGCTACACCTTC.

This chain uses TRBV7-3 with TRBJ1-2; tentative D call: TRBD1 (5 bases). V was clipped by 5 bases and J by 7 bases, with 14 bases between them. Germline V gene data show CDR1 as SGHTA and CDR2 as FQGTGA. The CDR3 is 13 amino acids. The CDR3 region is CASSARGGSGYTF. CDR3 coding DNA: TGTGCCAGCAGCGCGAGGGGCGGGAGTGGCTACACCTTC.

This chain connects TRBV27 to TRBJ2-5; 7 bases align to TRBD2. CDR1 and CDR2 (germline): MNHEY, SMNVEV (reference sequence). The ends lost 2 bases at V and 4 bases at J; junction bases unmatched: 4. CDR3 length equals 14 residues. CDR3 sequence: CASSLNWGGETQYF. The CDR3 region has the DNA TGTGCCAGCAGTTTAAATTGGGGGGGAGAGACCCAGTACTTC.

This chain joins TRBV4-2 and TRBJ1-6; 8 nucleotides align to TRBD1. CDR3 length: 15 amino acids. The V and J ends lost 0 bases and 6 bases, in that order; junction bases with no gene match: 1. Germline V CDR1 and CDR2: LGHNA, YNFKEQ. The CDR3 bases are TGTGCCAGCAGCCAAGATCAGGGGGCTAATTCACCCCTCCACTTT. This codes for CASSQDQGANSPLHF.

The CDR3 spells CSVEVGRGSYTF. CDR3 nucleotides: TGCAGCGTTGAAGTCGGCAGGGGGAGCTACACCTTC. V usage is TRBV29-1 and J usage is TRBJ1-2, with 7 bases lining up with TRBD1. Germline trimming cut 1 base from V and 9 bases from J; bases unmatched to any gene: 5. This CDR3 has 12 residues. Per germline, CDR1 SQVTM and CDR2 ANQGSEA.

Relative to its sample, this clone is large. This chain joins TRBV13 and TRBJ2-1; D unclear. The CDR3 has 15 amino acids. V was cut by 5 bases and J by 0 bases, with 11 bases left in between. The germline V gene has CDR1 PRHDT and CDR2 FYEKMQ (reference sequence). Here the CDR3 DNA reads TGTGCCAGCAGCCCTGCGGACGGCTCCTACAATGAGCAGTTCTTC. It encodes CASSPADGSYNEQFF.

The chain carries TRBV5-6 and TRBJ2-3; 9 bases are a match to TRBD1. This CDR3 contains 15 residues. In germline, CDR1 is SGHDT, CDR2 YYEEEE. V lost 3 bases to trimming and J lost 5 bases; unmatched junction nucleotides: 7. The CDR3: CASSWVRDREDTQYF. The CDR3 coding sequence is TGTGCCAGCAGCTGGGTGAGGGACAGGGAAGATACGCAGTATTTT. Full variable domain (remainder filled in from reference TRBV5-6 and TRBJ2-3): DAGVTQSPTHLIKTRGQQVTLRCSPKSGHDTVSWYQQALGQGPQFIFQYYEEEERQRGNFPDRFSGHQFPNYSSELNVNALLLGDSALYLCASSWVRDREDTQYFGPGTRLTVL.

This clone is a singleton in its sample. The rearrangement joins TRBV9 to TRBJ2-3; a weak D match, TRBD2 (6 bases). Between the trimmed V and J ends, which lost 0 bases and 2 bases, there was a span of 10 bases. Germline-derived CDR1 and CDR2 are SGDLS and YYNGEE. The CDR3 runs 15 residues. The CDR3 protein is CASSVGGAFTDTQYF. DNA for the CDR3: TGTGCCAGCAGCGTAGGCGGGGCGTTCACAGATACGCAGTATTTT.

V usage is TRBV10-3 and J usage is TRBJ1-1; D remains unclear. The CDR3 spans 12 residues. The V and J ends lost 8 bases and 1 base respectively, with 8 bases between them. Germline CDR1 is ENHRY and CDR2 is SYGVKD. CDR3 coding DNA: TGTGCCATCGGGCCCCAGAACACTGAAGCTTTCTTT. Protein product: CAIGPQNTEAFF.

This clone has just one count. This rearrangement joins TRBV7-2 to TRBJ1-1; tentative D call: TRBD1 (6 bases). Germline values: CDR1 SGHTA, CDR2 FQGNSA. Trimming removed 2 bases at V and 13 bases at J, with 20 bases between. CDR3 length: 14 amino acids. The CDR3 bases are TGTGCCAGCAGCTTACCGTTGTCAGGGGCGATTGTTTTCTTT. Amino acid sequence: CASSLPLSGAIVFF.